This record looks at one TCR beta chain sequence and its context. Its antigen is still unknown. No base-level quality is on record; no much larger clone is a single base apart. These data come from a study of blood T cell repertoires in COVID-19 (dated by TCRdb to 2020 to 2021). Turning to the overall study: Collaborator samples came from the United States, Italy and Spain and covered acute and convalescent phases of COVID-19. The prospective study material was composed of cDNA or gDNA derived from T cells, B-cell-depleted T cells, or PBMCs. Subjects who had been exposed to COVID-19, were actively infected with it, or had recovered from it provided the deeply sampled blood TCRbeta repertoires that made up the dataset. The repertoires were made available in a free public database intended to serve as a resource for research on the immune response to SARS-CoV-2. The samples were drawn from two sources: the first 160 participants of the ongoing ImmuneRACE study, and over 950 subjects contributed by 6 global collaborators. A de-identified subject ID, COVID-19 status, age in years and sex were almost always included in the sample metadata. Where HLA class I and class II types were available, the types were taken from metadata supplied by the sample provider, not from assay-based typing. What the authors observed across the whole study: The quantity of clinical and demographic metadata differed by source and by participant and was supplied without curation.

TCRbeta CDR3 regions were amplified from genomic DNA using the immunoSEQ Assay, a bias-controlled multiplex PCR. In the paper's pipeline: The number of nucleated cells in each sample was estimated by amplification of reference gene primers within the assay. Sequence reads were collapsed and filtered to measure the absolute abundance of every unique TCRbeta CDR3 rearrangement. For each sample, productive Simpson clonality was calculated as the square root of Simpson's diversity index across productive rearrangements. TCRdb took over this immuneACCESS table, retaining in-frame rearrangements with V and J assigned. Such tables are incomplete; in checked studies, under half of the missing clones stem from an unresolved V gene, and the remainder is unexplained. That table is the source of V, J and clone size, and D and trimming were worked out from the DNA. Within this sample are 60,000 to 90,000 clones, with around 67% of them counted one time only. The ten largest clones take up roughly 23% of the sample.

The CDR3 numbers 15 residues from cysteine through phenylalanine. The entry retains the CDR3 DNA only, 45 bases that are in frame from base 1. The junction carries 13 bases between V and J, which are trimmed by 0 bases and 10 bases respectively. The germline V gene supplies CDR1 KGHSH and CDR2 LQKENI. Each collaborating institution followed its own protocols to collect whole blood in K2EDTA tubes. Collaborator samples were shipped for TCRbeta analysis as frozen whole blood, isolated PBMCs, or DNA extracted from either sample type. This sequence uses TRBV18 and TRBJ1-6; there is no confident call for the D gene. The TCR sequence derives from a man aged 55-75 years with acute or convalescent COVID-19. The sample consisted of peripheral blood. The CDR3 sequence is CASSPPGGENSPLHF. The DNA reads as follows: TGTGCCAGCTCACCACCCGGCGGGGAGAACTCACCCCTCCACTTT.